This TCR beta chain was retrieved from a study of T cell repertoires in cytomegalovirus infection. In this sample, this clonotype turned up many times. The CDR3 sequence is 13 residues long. V lost 6 bases and J lost 4, with 12 bases in between. Looked up from germline, CDR1 is ENHRY and CDR2 is SYGVKD. TCRdb independently ran MiXCR on the reads; one entry per CDR3 protein. The top ten hold around 8.8% of the sample, which has a few hundred thousand distinct CDR3 sequences, roughly an eighth seen once. This sequence originates from a human donor in good health (CMV status not recorded). Some clones in this sample may be carry-over from other donors' samples. Sample: PBMCs. V and J are TRBV10-3 and TRBJ1-1; D gene uncertain. CDR3 DNA sequence: TGTGCCATCAGAAGCCGGCTGGGCACTGAAGCTTTCTTT. It specifies CAIRSRLGTEAFF.